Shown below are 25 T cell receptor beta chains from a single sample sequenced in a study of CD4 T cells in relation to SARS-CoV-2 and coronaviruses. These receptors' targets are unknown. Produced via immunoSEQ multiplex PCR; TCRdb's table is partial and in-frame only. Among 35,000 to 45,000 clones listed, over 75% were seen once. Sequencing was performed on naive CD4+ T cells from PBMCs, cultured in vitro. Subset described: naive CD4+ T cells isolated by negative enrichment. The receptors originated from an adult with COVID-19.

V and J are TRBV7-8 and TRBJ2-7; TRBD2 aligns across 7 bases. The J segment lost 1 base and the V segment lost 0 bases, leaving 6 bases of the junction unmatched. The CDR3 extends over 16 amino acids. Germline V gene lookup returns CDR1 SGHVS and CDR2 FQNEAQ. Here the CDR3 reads CASSLAGAGKSYEQYF. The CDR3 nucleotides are TGTGCCAGCAGCTTAGCTGGAGCGGGAAAGTCCTACGAGCAGTACTTC.

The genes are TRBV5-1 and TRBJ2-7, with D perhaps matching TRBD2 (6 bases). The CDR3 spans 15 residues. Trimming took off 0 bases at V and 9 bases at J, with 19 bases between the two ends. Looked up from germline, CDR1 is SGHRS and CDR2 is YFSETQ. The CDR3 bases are TGCGCCAGCAGCTTGGGGACTGCACTTTGGGGGGTGCAGTACTTC. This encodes CASSLGTALWGVQYF.

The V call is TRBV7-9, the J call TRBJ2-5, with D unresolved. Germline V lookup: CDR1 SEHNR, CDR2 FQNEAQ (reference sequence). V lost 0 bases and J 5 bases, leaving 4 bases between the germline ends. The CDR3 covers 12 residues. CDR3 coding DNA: TGTGCCAGCAGCTTAGCACCCGAGACCCAGTACTTC. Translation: CASSLAPETQYF.

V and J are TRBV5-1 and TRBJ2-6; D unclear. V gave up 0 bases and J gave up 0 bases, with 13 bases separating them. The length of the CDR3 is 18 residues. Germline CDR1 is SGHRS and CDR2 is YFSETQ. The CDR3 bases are TGCGCCAGCAGCTTGGTGGTAGGTGGAAGCTCTGGGGCCAACGTCCTGACTTTC. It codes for CASSLVVGGSSGANVLTF.

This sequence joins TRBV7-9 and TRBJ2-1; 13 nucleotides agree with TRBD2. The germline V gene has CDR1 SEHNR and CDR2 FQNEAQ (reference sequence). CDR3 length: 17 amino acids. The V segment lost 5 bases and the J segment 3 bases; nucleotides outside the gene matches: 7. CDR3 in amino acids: CASSRTGTSGIYNEQFF. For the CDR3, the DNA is TGTGCCAGCAGCCGGACAGGGACTAGCGGGATCTACAATGAGCAGTTCTTC.

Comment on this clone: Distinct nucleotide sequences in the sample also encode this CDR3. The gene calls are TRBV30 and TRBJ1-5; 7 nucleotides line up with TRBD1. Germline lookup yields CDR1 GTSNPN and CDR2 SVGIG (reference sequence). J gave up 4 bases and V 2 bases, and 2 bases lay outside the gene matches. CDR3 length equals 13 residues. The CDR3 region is CAWSHRGNQPQHF. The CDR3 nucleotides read TGTGCCTGGAGTCACAGGGGAAATCAGCCCCAGCATTTT.

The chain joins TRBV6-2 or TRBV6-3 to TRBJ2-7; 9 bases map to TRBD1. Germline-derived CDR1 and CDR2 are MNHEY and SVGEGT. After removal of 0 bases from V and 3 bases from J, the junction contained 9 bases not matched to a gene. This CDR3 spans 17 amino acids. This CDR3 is CASSYSRGDRALYEQYF. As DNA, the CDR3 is TGTGCCAGCAGTTACTCGAGGGGGGACAGGGCACTCTACGAGCAGTACTTC.

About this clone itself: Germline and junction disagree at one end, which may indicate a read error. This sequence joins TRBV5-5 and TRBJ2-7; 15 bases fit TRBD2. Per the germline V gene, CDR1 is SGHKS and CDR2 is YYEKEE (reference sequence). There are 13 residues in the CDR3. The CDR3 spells CASSGPGLAGGNF. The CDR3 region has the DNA TGTGCCAGCAGCGGGCCGGGACTAGCGGGAGGAAACTTC.

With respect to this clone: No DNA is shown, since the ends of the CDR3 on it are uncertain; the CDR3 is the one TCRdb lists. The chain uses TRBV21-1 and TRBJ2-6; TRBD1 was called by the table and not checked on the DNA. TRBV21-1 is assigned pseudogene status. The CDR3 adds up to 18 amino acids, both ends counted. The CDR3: CASSKATGWGSGANVLTF.

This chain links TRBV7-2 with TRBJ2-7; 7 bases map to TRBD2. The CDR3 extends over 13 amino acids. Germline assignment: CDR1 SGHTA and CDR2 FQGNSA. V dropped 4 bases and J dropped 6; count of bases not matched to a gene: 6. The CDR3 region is CASSSRLAGEQYF. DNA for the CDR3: TGTGCCAGCAGCTCTAGACTAGCAGGCGAGCAGTACTTC.

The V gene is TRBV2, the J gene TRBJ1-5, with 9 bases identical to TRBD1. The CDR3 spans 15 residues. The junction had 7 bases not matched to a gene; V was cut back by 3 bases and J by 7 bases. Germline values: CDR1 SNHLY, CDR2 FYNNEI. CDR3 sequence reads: CASSDEGQGGQPQHF. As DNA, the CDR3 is TGTGCCAGCAGTGACGAGGGACAGGGAGGACAGCCCCAGCATTTT.

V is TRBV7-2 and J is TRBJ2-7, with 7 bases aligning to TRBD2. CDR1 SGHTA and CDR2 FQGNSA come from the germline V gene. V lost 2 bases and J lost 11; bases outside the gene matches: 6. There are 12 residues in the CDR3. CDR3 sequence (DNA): TGTGCCAGCAGCTTAATCGGGGGGTCGGAGTACTTC. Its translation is CASSLIGGSEYF.

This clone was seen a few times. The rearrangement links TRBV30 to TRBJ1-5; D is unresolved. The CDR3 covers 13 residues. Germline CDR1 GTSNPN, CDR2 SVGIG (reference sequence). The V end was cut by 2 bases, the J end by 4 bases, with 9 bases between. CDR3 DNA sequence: TGTGCCTGGAGTACCAGAACTAATCAGCCCCAGCATTTT. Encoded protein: CAWSTRTNQPQHF.

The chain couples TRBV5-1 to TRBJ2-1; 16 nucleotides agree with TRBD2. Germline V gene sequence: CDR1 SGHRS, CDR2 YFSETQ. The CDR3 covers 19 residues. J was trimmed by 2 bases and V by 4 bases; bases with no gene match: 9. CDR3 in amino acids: CASSLPGLAGGLTYNEQFF. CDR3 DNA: TGCGCCAGCAGCCTACCGGGACTAGCGGGAGGGCTTACCTACAATGAGCAGTTCTTC.

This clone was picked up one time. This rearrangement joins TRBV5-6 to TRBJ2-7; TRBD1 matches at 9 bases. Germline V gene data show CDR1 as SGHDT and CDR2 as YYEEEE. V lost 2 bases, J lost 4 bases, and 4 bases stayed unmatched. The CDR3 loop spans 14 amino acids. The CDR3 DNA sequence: TGTGCCAGCAGCTTAGGGACAGGGTTGTACGAGCAGTACTTC. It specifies CASSLGTGLYEQYF.

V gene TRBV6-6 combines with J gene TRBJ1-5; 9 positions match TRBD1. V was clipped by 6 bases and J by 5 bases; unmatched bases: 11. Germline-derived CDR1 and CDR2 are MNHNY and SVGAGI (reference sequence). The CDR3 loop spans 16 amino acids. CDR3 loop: CASRWTVDRGDQPQHF. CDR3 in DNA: TGTGCCAGCAGGTGGACCGTGGACAGGGGCGATCAGCCCCAGCATTTT.

CDR3 in amino acids: CASSLDRGKETQYF. Here the CDR3 DNA reads TGTGCCAGCAGCCTGGACAGGGGAAAAGAGACCCAGTACTTC. V gene TRBV7-2 combines with J gene TRBJ2-5; TRBD1 matches at 9 bases. J gave up 3 bases and V 5 bases, and 4 bases lay outside the gene matches. The CDR3 contains 14 residues. In germline, CDR1 is SGHTA, CDR2 FQGNSA.

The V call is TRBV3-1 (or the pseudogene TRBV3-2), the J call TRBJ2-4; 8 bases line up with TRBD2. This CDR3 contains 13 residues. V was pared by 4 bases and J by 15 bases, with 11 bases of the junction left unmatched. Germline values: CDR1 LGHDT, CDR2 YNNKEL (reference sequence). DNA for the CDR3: TGTGCCAGCAGCCCTCAAGCGGGAGACGTTCCGTACTTC. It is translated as CASSPQAGDVPYF.

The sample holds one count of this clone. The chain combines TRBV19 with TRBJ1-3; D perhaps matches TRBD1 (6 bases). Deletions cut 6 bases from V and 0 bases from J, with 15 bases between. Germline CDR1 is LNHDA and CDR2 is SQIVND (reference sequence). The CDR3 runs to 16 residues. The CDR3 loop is CASSDRPPSSGNTIYF. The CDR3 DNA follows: TGTGCCAGTAGCGACAGGCCGCCCAGCTCTGGAAACACCATATATTTT.

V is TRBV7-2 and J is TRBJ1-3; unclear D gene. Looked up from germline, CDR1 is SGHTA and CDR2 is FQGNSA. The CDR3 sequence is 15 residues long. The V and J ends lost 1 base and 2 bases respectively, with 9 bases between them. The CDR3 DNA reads TGTGCCAGCAGCTTAGTGGCAGGCCCTGGAAACACCATATATTTT. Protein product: CASSLVAGPGNTIYF. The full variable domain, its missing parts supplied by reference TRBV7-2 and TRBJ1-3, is GAGVSQSPSNKVTEKGKDVELRCDPISGHTALYWYRQSLGQGLEFLIYFQGNSAPDKSGLPSDRFSAERTGGSVSTLTIQRTQQEDSAVYLCASSLVAGPGNTIYFGEGSWLTVV.

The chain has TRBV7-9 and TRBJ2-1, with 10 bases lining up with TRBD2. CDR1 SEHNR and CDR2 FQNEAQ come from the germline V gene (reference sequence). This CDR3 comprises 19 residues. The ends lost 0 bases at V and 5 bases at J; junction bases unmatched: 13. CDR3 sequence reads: CASSLAKISGTSVHNEQFF. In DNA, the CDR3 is TGTGCCAGCAGCTTAGCTAAGATTTCCGGGACTAGCGTACACAATGAGCAGTTCTTC.

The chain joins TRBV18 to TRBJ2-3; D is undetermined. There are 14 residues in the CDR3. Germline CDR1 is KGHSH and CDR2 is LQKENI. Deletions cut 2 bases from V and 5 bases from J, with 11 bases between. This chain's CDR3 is CASSPESSKDTQYF. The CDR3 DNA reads TGTGCCAGCTCACCAGAATCTTCTAAAGATACGCAGTATTTT.

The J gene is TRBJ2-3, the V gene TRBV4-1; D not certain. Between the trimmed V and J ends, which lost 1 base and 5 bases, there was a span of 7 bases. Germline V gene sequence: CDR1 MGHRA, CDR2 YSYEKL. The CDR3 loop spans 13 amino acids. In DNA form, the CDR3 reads TGCGCCAGCAGCCAAGTGATGTTAGATACGCAGTATTTT. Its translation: CASSQVMLDTQYF.

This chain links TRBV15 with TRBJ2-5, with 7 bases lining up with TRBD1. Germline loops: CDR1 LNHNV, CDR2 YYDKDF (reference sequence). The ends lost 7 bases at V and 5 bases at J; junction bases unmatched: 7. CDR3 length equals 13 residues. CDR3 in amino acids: CATTEGGRETQYF. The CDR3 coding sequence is TGTGCCACCACCGAAGGGGGCCGGGAGACCCAGTACTTC.

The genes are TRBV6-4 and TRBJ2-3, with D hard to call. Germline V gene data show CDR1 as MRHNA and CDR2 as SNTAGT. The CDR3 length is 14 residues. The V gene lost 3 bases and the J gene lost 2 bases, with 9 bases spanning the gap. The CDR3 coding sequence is TGTGCCAGCAGTGAAGATGGATCCACAGATACGCAGTATTTT. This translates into CASSEDGSTDTQYF.